These T cell receptor beta chains were read from a single sample in a study of beta chain features in type 1 diabetes. Using immunoSEQ multiplex PCR, the repertoire was profiled, and TCRdb retains in-frame clones only, with some absent. The sample lists under 800,000 clones; 15% to 19% were seen once. Sequencing used naive CD4+ T cells from blood. Every receptor here comes from a man aged 18 to 29 in good health. Each CDR3 is given with its conserved first and last residue. A D gene is named only where the DNA matches it firmly. The size of a clone is reported for some rows only, either as once, few or many, or as a class for expanded clones.

>TRBJ1-4|NA|TRBV27|few
TGTGCCAGCAGTTTTCGGGACCCCATTAGGGAAAAACTGTTTTTT
CASSFRDPIREKLFF
>TRBJ2-1|TRBD2|TRBV4-2|NA
TGTGCCAGCAGCCAAGGGACTAGCGGGGGCCTCGGGAATGAGCAGTTCTTC
CASSQGTSGGLGNEQFF
>TRBJ2-7|TRBD1|TRBV7-2|NA
TGTGCCAGCAGCCCAGGACAGGGAAGCACCTACGAGCAGTACTTC
CASSPGQGSTYEQYF
>TRBJ2-5|TRBD2|TRBV28|few
TGTGCCAGCAGTTTAACGTCAGCGGGAGCGGGGACCCAGTACTTC
CASSLTSAGAGTQYF
>TRBJ2-5|NA|TRBV27|NA
TGTGCCAGCAGGGGGTTGGGAGAGACCCAGTACTTC
CASRGLGETQYF
>TRBJ1-5|NA|TRBV20-1|few
TGCAGTGCTAGAGATGGTCAGCCCCAGCATTTT
CSARDGQPQHF
>TRBJ1-4|TRBD1|TRBV4-3|NA
TGCGCCAGCAGCCAGTACCTGGACAGGGTATATGAAAAACTGTTTTTT
CASSQYLDRVYEKLFF
>TRBJ2-5|NA|TRBV30|NA
TGTGCCTGGACCCGGTGGCAGGGGAGGGGTCAAGAGACCCAGTACTTC
CAWTRWQGRGQETQYF
>TRBJ2-7|TRBD2|TRBV25-1|NA
TGTGCCAGCAGTCCAGGACTAGCGGTCGTGGACGAGCAGTACTTC
CASSPGLAVVDEQYF
>TRBJ2-7|NA|TRBV7-9|NA
TGTGCCAGCAGCTTATACGGCAGAGCGAGCTCCTACGAGCAGTACTTC
CASSLYGRASSYEQYF
>TRBJ1-4|NA|TRBV30|NA
TGTGCCTGGGCTTTACAGGGTATTGGTTCTAATGAAAAACTGTTTTTT
CAWALQGIGSNEKLFF
>TRBJ2-2|NA|TRBV7-3|few
TGTGCCAGCAGCCCGACAGACACCGGGGAGCTGTTTTTT
CASSPTDTGELFF
>TRBJ2-1|NA|TRBV6-5|NA
TGTGCCAGCAGGAGAGCGGGCACCTACAATGAGCAGTTCTTC
CASRRAGTYNEQFF
>TRBJ2-2|NA|TRBV18|NA
TGTGCCAGCTCACCTGACAGTTACACCGGGGAGCTGTTTTTT
CASSPDSYTGELFF
>TRBJ2-2|NA|TRBV7-9|NA
TGTGCCAGCAGCCCACTAGCTTCGAACACCGGGGAGCTGTTTTTT
CASSPLASNTGELFF
>TRBJ1-2|TRBD1|TRBV29-1|NA
TGCAGCGCTGCGCAGGGGGTGGGTGGCTACACCTTC
CSAAQGVGGYTF
>TRBJ2-7|TRBD1|TRBV15|NA
TGTGCCACCAACCGGGACAGGGGATCCTACGAGCAGTACTTC
CATNRDRGSYEQYF
>TRBJ1-2|TRBD1|TRBV9|NA
TGTGCCAGCAGCGTGGGACAGGGGCAGAACTATGGCTACACCTTC
CASSVGQGQNYGYTF
>TRBJ2-7|NA|TRBV5-1|NA
TGCGCCAGCAGCCACAACCCGGGACCGAAGTCCTACGAGCAGTACTTC
CASSHNPGPKSYEQYF
>TRBJ1-1|NA|TRBV6-6|NA
TGTGCCAGCAGTTACAGGGTTGACACTGAAGCTTTCTTT
CASSYRVDTEAFF
>TRBJ2-2|NA|TRBV9|once
TGTGCCAGCAGCGCACACAGCCTGAACACCGGGGAGCTGTTTTTT
CASSAHSLNTGELFF
>TRBJ1-5|NA|TRBV14|NA
TGTGCCAGCAGCCCGGACGGATTCAATCAGCCCCAGCATTTT
CASSPDGFNQPQHF
>TRBJ1-5|TRBD1|TRBV14|NA
TGTGCCAGCAGCCAAGATCGCAGCGGGACAGTTTTTTTTCAGCCCCAGCATTTT
CASSQDRSGTVFFQPQHF
>TRBJ2-7|NA|TRBV5-1|NA
TGCGCCAGCAGCTTGAAGGGTGGGGCCGAGGGGCCCTACTTC
CASSLKGGAEGPYF
>TRBJ1-6|NA|TRBV7-9|few
TGTGCCAGCAGCTTAGCCCGAAGCTTCACCCTCCACTTT
CASSLARSFTLHF
>TRBJ2-5|NA|TRBV18|NA
TGTGCCAGCTCACCACAGGACACCCAAGAGACCCAGTACTTC
CASSPQDTQETQYF
>TRBJ1-5|NA|TRBV28|few
TGTGCCAGCAGTTTCCACAAAGGACGGTTCCCCAGCAATCAGCCCCAGCATTTT
CASSFHKGRFPSNQPQHF
>TRBJ2-1|NA|TRBV5-4|few
TGTGCCAGCAGCTTGTTCGGGGGGCCCTACAATGAGCAGTTCTTC
CASSLFGGPYNEQFF
>TRBJ2-4|TRBD2|TRBV9|NA
TGTGCCAGCAGCGTAGCTTGGACTAGCGGTGATCTAGCCAAAAACATTCAGTACTTC
CASSVAWTSGDLAKNIQYF
>TRBJ1-1|NA|TRBV5-1|few
TGCGCCAGCAACCGCGGCAGCGCAGTGGTGAACACTGAAGCTTTCTTT
CASNRGSAVVNTEAFF
>TRBJ1-1|NA|TRBV7-6|NA
TGTGCCAGCAGCTCCTTCTATGGGGCTTTCTTT
CASSSFYGAFF
>TRBJ2-7|NA|TRBV6-5|NA
TGTGCCAGCAGTTACTCAAGGAGCTCCTACGAGCAGTACTTC
CASSYSRSSYEQYF
>TRBJ2-1|TRBD1|TRBV5-4|few
TGTGCCAGCAGCTTGTCAGGGGGCTCCTACAATGAGCAGTTCTTC
CASSLSGGSYNEQFF
>TRBJ2-1|TRBD2|TRBV9|few
TGTGCCAGCAGCGTAGCTCGCCTAGCGGGAGGTTTAGGCTACAATGAGCAGTTCTTC
CASSVARLAGGLGYNEQFF
>TRBJ2-7|NA|TRBV15|NA
TGTGCCACCAGCAGAGATCCAGTCAAATCAACCTACGAGCAGTACTTC
CATSRDPVKSTYEQYF
>TRBJ1-1|TRBD1|TRBV19|NA
TGTGCCAGTGGGAACAGGGGGCTTGGCACTGAAGCTTTCTTT
CASGNRGLGTEAFF
>TRBJ1-6|NA|TRBV21-1|few
TGTGCCAGCAGTACTCCCCGGGGACTTTCACCCCTCCACTTT
CASSTPRGLSPLHF
>TRBJ1-2|TRBD1|TRBV7-9|NA
TGTGCCAGCAGCTTATGGGACAGGGGTAGCGGCTACACCTTC
CASSLWDRGSGYTF
>TRBJ2-7|NA|TRBV28|few
TGTGCCAGCAGGGGTAGCGGCTCCTACGAGCAGTACTTC
CASRGSGSYEQYF
>TRBJ1-1|NA|TRBV20-1|NA
TGCAGTGCCACCCCTTGGACTGAAGCTTTCTTT
CSATPWTEAFF
>TRBJ1-5|NA|TRBV27|NA
TGTGCCAGCAGTTCTAGACTAGGACAGAGCAATCAGCCCCAGCATTTT
CASSSRLGQSNQPQHF